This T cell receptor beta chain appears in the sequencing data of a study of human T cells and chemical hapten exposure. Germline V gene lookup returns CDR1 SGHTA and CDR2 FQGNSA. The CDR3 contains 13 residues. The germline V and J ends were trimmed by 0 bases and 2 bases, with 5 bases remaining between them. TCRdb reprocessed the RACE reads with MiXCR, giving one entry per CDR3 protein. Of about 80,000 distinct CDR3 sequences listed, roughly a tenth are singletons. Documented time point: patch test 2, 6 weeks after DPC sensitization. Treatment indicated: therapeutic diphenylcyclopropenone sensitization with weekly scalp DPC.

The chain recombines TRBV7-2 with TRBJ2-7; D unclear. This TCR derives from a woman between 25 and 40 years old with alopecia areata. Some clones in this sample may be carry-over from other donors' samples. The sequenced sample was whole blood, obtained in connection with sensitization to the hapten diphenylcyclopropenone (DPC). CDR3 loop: CASSLAFTYEQYF. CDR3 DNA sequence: TGTGCCAGCAGCTTAGCTTTCACCTACGAGCAGTACTTC.